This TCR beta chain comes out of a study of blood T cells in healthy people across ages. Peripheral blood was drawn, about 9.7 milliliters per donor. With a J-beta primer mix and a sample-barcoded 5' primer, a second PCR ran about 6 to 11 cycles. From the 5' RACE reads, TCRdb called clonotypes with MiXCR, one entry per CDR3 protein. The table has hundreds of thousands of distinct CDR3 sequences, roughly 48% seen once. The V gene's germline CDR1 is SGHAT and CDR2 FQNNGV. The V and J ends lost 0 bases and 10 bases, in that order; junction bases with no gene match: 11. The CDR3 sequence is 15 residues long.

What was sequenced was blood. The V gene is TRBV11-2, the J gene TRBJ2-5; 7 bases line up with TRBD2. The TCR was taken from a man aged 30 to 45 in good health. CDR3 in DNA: TGTGCCAGCAGCTTAGAGTCATCGGGGAGGGCGGGCCAGTACTTC. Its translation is CASSLESSGRAGQYF.